These 23 T cell receptor beta chains were sequenced from one sample in a study of T-cell reconstitution after alpha-beta-depleted transplantation in children listed by TCRdb under 2016. In the paper's terms, the treatment or condition label means: allogeneic hematopoietic cell transplantation with graft depleted of TCRalphabeta T cells and CD19 B cells. The protocol used for the library was PCR. TCRdb names Illumina HiSeq 2500 as the instrument used. To normalize quantification of the TCRbeta repertoire, the TCR libraries were built with molecular barcoding that relied on unique molecular identifiers. TCRdb handled the public reads itself, with Q25 trimming in fastp and clone calling in MiXCR, and kept productive beta chains. Every distinct CDR3 protein forms one entry, paired with its most common genes and DNA. The sample includes around 270,000 distinct CDR3 sequences, with over 9% observed a single time. The ten largest clonotypes hold 7.5% of the sample.

The sample in question was PBMCs, obtained before TCRalphabeta/CD19-depleted stem cell transplant. The source of these receptors is a boy under two years old with acute myeloid leukemia, due to receive a stem cell transplant.

The chain has TRBV6-5 and TRBJ2-7, with D perhaps TRBD1 (5 bases). The germline V gene encodes CDR1 MNHEY and CDR2 SVGAGI. The ends were cut back, 2 bases at V and 2 bases at J, with 13 bases in the middle. There are 15 residues in the CDR3. The CDR3 loop reads CASSYGVQVPYEQYF. In DNA, the CDR3 is TGTGCCAGCAGTTACGGGGTACAGGTACCCTACGAGCAGTACTTC.

Ten or more counts support this clonotype. This chain joins TRBV12-3 or TRBV12-4 and TRBJ1-4; D gene unclear. V lost 2 bases and J 4 bases, leaving 5 bases between the germline ends. The CDR3 is 13 amino acids. CDR3 residues: CASSLLSNEKLFF. The CDR3 nucleotides read TGTGCCAGCAGTTTATTAAGTAATGAAAAACTGTTTTTT.

This clonotype was observed many times. CDR3 sequence: CASRGSVGYEQYF. The CDR3, as DNA: TGTGCCAGCAGGGGCAGCGTCGGCTACGAGCAGTACTTC. The genes are TRBV28 and TRBJ2-7; D gene ambiguous. The CDR3 sequence is 13 residues long. Trimming took off 6 bases at V and 3 bases at J, with 12 bases between the two ends. Germline CDR1 MDHEN, CDR2 SYDVKM.

This clonotype was recorded at least ten times. The V call is TRBV7-2, the J call TRBJ2-4; a weak D match, TRBD2 (5 bases). Germline assignment: CDR1 SGHTA and CDR2 FQGNSA. The CDR3 spans 16 residues. V lost 2 bases to trimming and J lost 8 bases, with 19 bases between them. CDR3 region: CASSLRTVSPQDIQYF. The CDR3 nucleotides read TGTGCCAGCAGCTTAAGGACTGTTTCGCCTCAGGACATTCAGTACTTC.

In this sample, this clonotype turned up many times. This chain connects TRBV15 to TRBJ2-1; TRBD2 agrees at 12 bases. Germline CDR1 LNHNV, CDR2 YYDKDF (reference sequence). The junction had 6 bases not matched to a gene; V was cut back by 3 bases and J by 6 bases. This CDR3 is built from 16 residues. The CDR3, as DNA: TGTGCCACCAGCAGTCCTCGACTAGCGGGAGTCAATGAGCAGTTCTTC. Its protein is CATSSPRLAGVNEQFF.

The V call is TRBV9, the J call TRBJ1-1; D uncertain. Germline assignment: CDR1 SGDLS and CDR2 YYNGEE. This CDR3 comprises 14 residues. V gave up 0 bases and J gave up 6 bases, with 12 bases separating them. CDR3 bases: TGTGCCAGCAGCGTAGCGGCCAGTATATCTGAAGCTTTCTTT. Protein product: CASSVAASISEAFF.

This clonotype showed up many times. The CDR3 DNA reads as TGCAGCGCAGGACAGGGGCGAGGTTACCAAGAGACCCAGTACTTC. The encoded protein is CSAGQGRGYQETQYF. J is TRBJ2-5 and V is TRBV29-1; TRBD1 agrees at 9 bases. The J segment lost 0 bases and the V segment lost 7 bases, leaving 9 bases of the junction unmatched. This CDR3 spans 15 amino acids. CDR1 and CDR2 from the germline V gene are SQVTM and ANQGSEA.

This clonotype has a count of ten or more. The chain is built from TRBV5-1 and TRBJ2-7; possible D gene TRBD1, 5 bases. Trimming removed 5 bases from V and 0 bases from J, with 15 bases in between. The CDR3 loop spans 15 amino acids. Germline lookup yields CDR1 SGHRS and CDR2 YFSETQ. The CDR3 DNA reads as TGCGCCAGCAGACTACAGTTTCAGGGCTCCTACGAGCAGTACTTC. Translating it yields CASRLQFQGSYEQYF.

This clonotype was seen repeatedly, ten times or more. The V and J genes are TRBV5-6 and TRBJ2-3, with D uncertain. CDR3 size: 15 residues. Germline assignment: CDR1 SGHDT and CDR2 YYEEEE. The V end was cut by 0 bases, the J end by 0 bases, with 8 bases between. The CDR3 here is CASSLAPASTDTQYF. The CDR3 nucleotides read TGTGCCAGCAGCTTGGCTCCAGCTAGCACAGATACGCAGTATTTT.

This clonotype was seen ten or more times. The V and J genes are TRBV2 and TRBJ1-6; D gene uncertain. This CDR3 region has 13 residues. Trimming pared 10 bases from V and 5 bases from J, leaving 12 bases between. Germline V lookup: CDR1 SNHLY, CDR2 FYNNEI. The CDR3 spells CATSSENNSPLHF. Here the CDR3 DNA reads TGTGCCACCTCGTCAGAGAATAATTCACCCCTCCACTTT.

This clonotype was observed many times. The rearrangement uses TRBV3-1 and TRBJ1-2; D is unresolved. The V gene's germline CDR1 is LGHDT and CDR2 YNNKEL (reference sequence). CDR3 length equals 14 residues. Trimming took 1 base from V and 8 from J, leaving 14 bases between them. The CDR3: CASSQADIGGGYTF. The CDR3 DNA reads TGTGCCAGCAGCCAAGCCGACATTGGAGGGGGCTACACCTTC.

The rearrangement joins TRBV11-3 to TRBJ2-6; perhaps TRBD2 as D (6 bases). The CDR3 covers 17 residues. The germline V and J ends were trimmed by 5 bases and 0 bases, with 14 bases remaining between them. The germline gives CDR1 SGHNT, CDR2 YENEEA. CDR3 nucleotide sequence: TGTGCCAGCAGCACCCTCGGGAGTTTCTCTGGGGCCAACGTCCTGACTTTC. It encodes CASSTLGSFSGANVLTF.

This clonotype was recorded many times. The V gene is TRBV29-1, the J gene TRBJ1-1; TRBD1 aligns across 8 bases. Germline CDR1 and CDR2: SQVTM and ANQGSEA. Losses at the gene ends were 6 bases for V and 5 bases for J; bases not matched to a gene: 5. CDR3 size: 12 residues. The CDR3 region is CSVGQGETEAFF. As DNA, the CDR3 is TGCAGCGTCGGACAGGGTGAGACTGAAGCTTTCTTT.

This clonotype was detected many times. The chain couples TRBV5-1 to TRBJ2-7, with TRBD2 identical over 12 bases. J gave up 0 bases and V 0 bases, and 7 bases lay outside the gene matches. Germline V gene data show CDR1 as SGHRS and CDR2 as YFSETQ. CDR3 length equals 18 residues. The CDR3 region is CASSLEILAGGRSYEQYF. CDR3 sequence (DNA): TGCGCCAGCAGCTTGGAGATTCTAGCGGGAGGGCGCTCCTACGAGCAGTACTTC. Filled out from reference TRBV5-1 and TRBJ2-7, the complete variable domain reads KAGVTQTPRYLIKTRGQQVTLSCSPISGHRSVSWYQQTPGQGLQFLFEYFSETQRNKGNFPGRFSGRQFSNSRSEMNVSTLELGDSALYLCASSLEILAGGRSYEQYFGPGTRLTVT.

The sample holds many counts of this clonotype. For the CDR3, the DNA is TGTGCCAGCAGTTTGAGGGAGTACCAAGAGACCCAGTACTTC. Amino acids: CASSLREYQETQYF. The chain combines TRBV12-3 or TRBV12-4 with TRBJ2-5; weak D call: TRBD2 (5 bases). Deletions cut 3 bases from V and 0 bases from J, with 8 bases between. This CDR3 spans 14 amino acids.

This clonotype occurred many times. The chain has TRBV6-2 or TRBV6-3 and TRBJ1-5; 7 bases match TRBD1. The CDR3 has 16 residues. Germline CDR1 and CDR2: MNHEY and SVGEGT. The trim removed 6 bases at V and 3 bases at J, leaving 11 bases unmatched. CDR3 protein: CASSRNRQGHNQPQHF. DNA for the CDR3: TGTGCCAGCAGCCGCAATAGACAGGGTCACAATCAGCCCCAGCATTTT.

Points on this clonotype: A much larger clone lies one base from this, so it may be a read error. The gene calls are TRBV6-1 and TRBJ2-7; 8 bases fit TRBD1. The CDR3 runs to 15 residues. The germline gives CDR1 MNHNS, CDR2 SASEGT. CDR3 region: CASRAPGQVRYKQYF. The CDR3 DNA reads TGTGCCAGCAGGGCTCCGGGACAGGTACGCTACAAGCAGTACTTC.

This clonotype was seen many times. The chain has TRBV4-2 and TRBJ2-6, with D perhaps given as TRBD1 or TRBD2 (5 bases each). This CDR3 spans 19 amino acids. The germline CDR1 and CDR2 sequences are LGHNA and YNFKEQ. V was cut by 4 bases and J by 0 bases, with 19 bases left in between. The CDR3 reads CASSPRPGQESSGANVLTF. The CDR3 DNA is TGTGCCAGCAGCCCAAGGCCGGGGCAGGAGAGCTCTGGGGCCAACGTCCTGACTTTC.

This clonotype has only a few counts. The chain employs TRBV11-1 and TRBJ2-6; TRBD1 aligns across 7 bases. This CDR3 has 18 residues. The ends lost 3 bases at V and 2 bases at J; junction bases unmatched: 10. The V gene's germline CDR1 is SGHAT and CDR2 FQDESV (reference sequence). Here the CDR3 reads CASSLGTGAFAGANVLTF. In DNA, the CDR3 is TGTGCCAGCAGCTTGGGTACAGGGGCTTTTGCTGGGGCCAACGTCCTGACTTTC.

This clonotype was found many times. The V and J genes are TRBV20-1 and TRBJ2-1; 8 nucleotides align to TRBD2. The ends lost 4 bases at V and 9 bases at J; junction bases unmatched: 11. The CDR3 is made up of 14 amino acids. Germline loops: CDR1 DFQATT, CDR2 SNEGSKA (reference sequence). CDR3 sequence: CSAKTTSVFFEQFF. The CDR3 bases are TGCAGTGCTAAGACGACTAGCGTTTTTTTTGAGCAGTTCTTC.

On this clonotype: A much larger clone differs by one base, so this may be a read error. The chain joins TRBV7-8 to TRBJ1-4; D call uncertain. The CDR3 spans 11 residues. V lost 0 bases, J lost 10 bases, and 3 bases lay in between. In germline, CDR1 is SGHVS, CDR2 FQNEAQ. CDR3 in DNA: TGTGCCAGCAGCTTAGCAGGAAAACTGTTTTTT. Translated, it gives CASSLAGKLFF.

The table lists this clonotype with many counts. This chain links TRBV7-2 with TRBJ2-7; 14 nucleotides line up with TRBD2. J was trimmed by 6 bases and V by 3 bases; bases with no gene match: 4. Germline CDR1 and CDR2: SGHTA and FQGNSA. The CDR3 is 15 residues long. The CDR3, as DNA: TGTGCCAGCAGCTTTATGGGACTAGCGGGAGCCGAGCAGTACTTC. It encodes CASSFMGLAGAEQYF.

This clonotype was seen ten or more times. The chain links TRBV7-6 to TRBJ2-1; a weak D match, TRBD1 (5 bases). The CDR3 sequence is 16 residues long. V was pared by 5 bases and J by 2 bases, with 16 bases between. The germline V gene encodes CDR1 SGHVS and CDR2 FNYEAQ. CDR3 in DNA: TGTGCCAGCAGCGCCATTAGGGGCCGCACCTACAATGAGCAGTTCTTC. Translating gives CASSAIRGRTYNEQFF.